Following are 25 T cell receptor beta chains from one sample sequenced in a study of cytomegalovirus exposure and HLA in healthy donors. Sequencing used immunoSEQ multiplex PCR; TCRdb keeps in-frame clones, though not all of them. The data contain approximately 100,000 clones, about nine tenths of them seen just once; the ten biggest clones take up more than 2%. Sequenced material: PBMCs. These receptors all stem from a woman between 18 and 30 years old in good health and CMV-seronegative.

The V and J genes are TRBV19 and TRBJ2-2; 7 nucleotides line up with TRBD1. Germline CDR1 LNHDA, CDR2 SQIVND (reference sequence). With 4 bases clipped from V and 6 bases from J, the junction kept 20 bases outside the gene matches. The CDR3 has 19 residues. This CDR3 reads CASSNGWGPGTVVAGELFF. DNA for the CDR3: TGTGCCAGTAGTAATGGGTGGGGGCCGGGGACAGTCGTCGCCGGGGAGCTGTTTTTT.

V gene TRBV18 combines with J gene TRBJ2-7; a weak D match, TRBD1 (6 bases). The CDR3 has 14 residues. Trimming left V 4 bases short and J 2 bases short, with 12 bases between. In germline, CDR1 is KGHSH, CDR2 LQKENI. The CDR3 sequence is CASSQKSGAYEQYF. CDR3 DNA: TGTGCCAGCTCACAAAAATCAGGGGCCTACGAGCAGTACTTC.

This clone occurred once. The CDR3 loop reads CASSPKPGQGTEKLFF. In nucleotides, the CDR3 is TGTGCCAGCAGCCCGAAGCCGGGACAGGGGACCGAAAAACTGTTTTTT. V usage is TRBV9 and J usage is TRBJ1-4, with TRBD1 identical over 10 bases. Trimming cost V 4 bases and J 8 bases; bases outside gene matches: 11. The CDR3 is 16 amino acids. Germline values: CDR1 SGDLS, CDR2 YYNGEE.

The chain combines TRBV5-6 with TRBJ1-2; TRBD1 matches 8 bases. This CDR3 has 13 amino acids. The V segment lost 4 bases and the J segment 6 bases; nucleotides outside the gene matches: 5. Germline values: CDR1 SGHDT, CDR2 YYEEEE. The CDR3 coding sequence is TGTGCCAGCAGCGTCGGGACAGGAAATGGCTACACCTTC. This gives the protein CASSVGTGNGYTF.

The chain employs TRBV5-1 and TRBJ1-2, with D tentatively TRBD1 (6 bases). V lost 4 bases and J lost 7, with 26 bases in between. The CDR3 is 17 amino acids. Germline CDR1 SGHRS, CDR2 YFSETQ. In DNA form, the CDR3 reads TGCGCCAGCAGCCCATCGGGGGGCCCCGGCATCTTCGTTGGCTACACCTTC. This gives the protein CASSPSGGPGIFVGYTF.

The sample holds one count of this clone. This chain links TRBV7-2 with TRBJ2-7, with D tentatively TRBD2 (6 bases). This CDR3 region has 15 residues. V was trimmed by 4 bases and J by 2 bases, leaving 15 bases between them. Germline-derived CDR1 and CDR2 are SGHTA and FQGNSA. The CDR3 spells CASSSPGEPPYEQYF. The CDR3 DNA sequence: TGTGCCAGCAGCTCACCGGGGGAGCCTCCCTACGAGCAGTACTTC. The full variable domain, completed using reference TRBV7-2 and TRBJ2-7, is GAGVSQSPSNKVTEKGKDVELRCDPISGHTALYWYRQSLGQGLEFLIYFQGNSAPDKSGLPSDRFSAERTGGSVSTLTIQRTQQEDSAVYLCASSSPGEPPYEQYFGPGTRLTVT.

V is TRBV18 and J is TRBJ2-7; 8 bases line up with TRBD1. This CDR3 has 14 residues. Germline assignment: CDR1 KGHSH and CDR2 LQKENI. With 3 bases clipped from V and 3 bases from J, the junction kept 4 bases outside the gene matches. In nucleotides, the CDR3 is TGTGCCAGCTCACCCCCAACAGGGGGCTACGAGCAGTACTTC. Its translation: CASSPPTGGYEQYF.

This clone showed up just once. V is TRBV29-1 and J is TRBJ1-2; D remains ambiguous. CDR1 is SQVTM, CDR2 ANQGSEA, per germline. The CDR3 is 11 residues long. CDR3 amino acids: CISASNYGYTF. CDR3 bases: TGCATCAGTGCCAGTAACTATGGCTACACCTTC.

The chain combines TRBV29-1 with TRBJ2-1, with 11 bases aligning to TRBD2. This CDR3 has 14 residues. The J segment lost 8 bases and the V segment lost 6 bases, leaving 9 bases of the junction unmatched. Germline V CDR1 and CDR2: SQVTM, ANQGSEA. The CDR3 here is CSVDTSGSLDEQFF. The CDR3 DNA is TGCAGCGTAGATACTAGCGGGAGTTTGGATGAGCAGTTCTTC.

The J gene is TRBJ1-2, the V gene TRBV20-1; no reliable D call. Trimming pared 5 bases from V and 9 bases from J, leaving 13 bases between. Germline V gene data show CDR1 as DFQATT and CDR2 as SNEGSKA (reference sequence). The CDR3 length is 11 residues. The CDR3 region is CSAYDKYRYTF. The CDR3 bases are TGCAGTGCTTACGACAAATACCGCTACACCTTC.

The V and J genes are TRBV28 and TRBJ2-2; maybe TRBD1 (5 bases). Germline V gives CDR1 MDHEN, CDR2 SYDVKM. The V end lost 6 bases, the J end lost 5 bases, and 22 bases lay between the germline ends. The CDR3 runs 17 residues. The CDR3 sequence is CASSSQQVSLWTGELFF. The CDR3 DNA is TGTGCCAGCAGCAGCCAACAGGTCTCCTTATGGACCGGGGAGCTGTTTTTT.

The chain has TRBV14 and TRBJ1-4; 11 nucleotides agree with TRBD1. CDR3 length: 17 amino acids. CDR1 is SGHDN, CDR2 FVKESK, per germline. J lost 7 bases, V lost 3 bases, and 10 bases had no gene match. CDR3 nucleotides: TGTGCCAGCAGCCAGGTTTTCATCGGGACAGGGGGTGAAAAACTGTTTTTT. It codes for CASSQVFIGTGGEKLFF.

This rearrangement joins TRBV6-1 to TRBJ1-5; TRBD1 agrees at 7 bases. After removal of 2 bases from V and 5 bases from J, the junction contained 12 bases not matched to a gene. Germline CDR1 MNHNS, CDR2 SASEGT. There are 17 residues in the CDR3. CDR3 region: CASSEHYWGDSYQPQHF. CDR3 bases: TGTGCCAGCAGTGAACACTACTGGGGGGACAGTTATCAGCCCCAGCATTTT.

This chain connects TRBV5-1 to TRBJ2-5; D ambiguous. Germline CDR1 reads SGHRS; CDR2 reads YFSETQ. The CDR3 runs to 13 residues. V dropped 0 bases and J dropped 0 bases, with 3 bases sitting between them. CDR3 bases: TGCGCCAGCAGCTTGGACTACCAAGAGACCCAGTACTTC. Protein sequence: CASSLDYQETQYF.

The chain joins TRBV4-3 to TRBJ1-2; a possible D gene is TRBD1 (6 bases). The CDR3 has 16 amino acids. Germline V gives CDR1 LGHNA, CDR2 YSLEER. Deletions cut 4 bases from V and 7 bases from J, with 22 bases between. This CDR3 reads CASSPTGSGTWIGYTF. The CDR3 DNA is TGCGCCAGCAGCCCTACAGGGTCCGGAACTTGGATTGGCTACACCTTC.

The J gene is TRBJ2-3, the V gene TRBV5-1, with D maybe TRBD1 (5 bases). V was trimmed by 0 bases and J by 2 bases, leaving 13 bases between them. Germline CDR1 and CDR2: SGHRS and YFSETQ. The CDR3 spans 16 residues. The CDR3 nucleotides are TGCGCCAGCAGCTTGGAGATTCAGGGCCTCACAGATACGCAGTATTTT. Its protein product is CASSLEIQGLTDTQYF.

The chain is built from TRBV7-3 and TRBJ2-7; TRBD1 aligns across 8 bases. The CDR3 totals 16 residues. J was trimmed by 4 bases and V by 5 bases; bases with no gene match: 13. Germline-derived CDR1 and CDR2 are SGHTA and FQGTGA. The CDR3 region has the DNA TGTGCCAGCAGCCTCACAGGGGGAACTAGTAGTTACGAGCAGTACTTC. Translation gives CASSLTGGTSSYEQYF.

CDR3 residues: CSFEGSGGRTDTQYF. CDR3 DNA sequence: TGCAGTTTTGAAGGGAGCGGGGGGAGAACAGATACGCAGTATTTT. The chain joins TRBV29-1 to TRBJ2-3; 9 bases are shared with TRBD2. CDR3 length equals 15 residues. The germline CDR1 and CDR2 sequences are SQVTM and ANQGSEA.

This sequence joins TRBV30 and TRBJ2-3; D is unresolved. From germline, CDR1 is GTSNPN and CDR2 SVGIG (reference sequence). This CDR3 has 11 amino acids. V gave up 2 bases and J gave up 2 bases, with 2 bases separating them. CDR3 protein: CAWSLTDTQYF. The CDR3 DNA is TGTGCCTGGAGTCTCACAGATACGCAGTATTTT.

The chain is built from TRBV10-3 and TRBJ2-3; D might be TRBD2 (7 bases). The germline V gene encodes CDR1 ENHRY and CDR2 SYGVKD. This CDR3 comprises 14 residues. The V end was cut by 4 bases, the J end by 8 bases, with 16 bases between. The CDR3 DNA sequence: TGTGCCATCAGTGTCGGGGGCTCGGGGGGTACGCAGTATTTT. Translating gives CAISVGGSGGTQYF.

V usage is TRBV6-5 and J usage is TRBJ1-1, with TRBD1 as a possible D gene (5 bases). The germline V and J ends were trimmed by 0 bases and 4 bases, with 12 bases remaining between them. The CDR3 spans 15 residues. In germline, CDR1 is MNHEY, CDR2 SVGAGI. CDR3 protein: CASSYSQGLSTEAFF. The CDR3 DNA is TGTGCCAGCAGTTACTCGCAGGGTTTGAGCACTGAAGCTTTCTTT.

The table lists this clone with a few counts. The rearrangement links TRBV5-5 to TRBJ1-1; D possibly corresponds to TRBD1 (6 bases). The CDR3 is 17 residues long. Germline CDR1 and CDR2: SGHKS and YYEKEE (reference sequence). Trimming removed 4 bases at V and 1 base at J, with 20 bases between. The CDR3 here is CASSPHPPGHRNTEAFF. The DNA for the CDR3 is TGTGCCAGCAGCCCCCACCCACCGGGACACCGGAACACTGAAGCTTTCTTT.

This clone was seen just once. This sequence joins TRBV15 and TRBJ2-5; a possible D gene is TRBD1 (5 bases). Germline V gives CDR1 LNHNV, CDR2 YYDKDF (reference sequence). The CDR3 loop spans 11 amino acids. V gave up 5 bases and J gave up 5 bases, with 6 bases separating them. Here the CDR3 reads CATSPGETQYF. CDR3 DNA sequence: TGTGCCACCAGCCCAGGGGAGACCCAGTACTTC.

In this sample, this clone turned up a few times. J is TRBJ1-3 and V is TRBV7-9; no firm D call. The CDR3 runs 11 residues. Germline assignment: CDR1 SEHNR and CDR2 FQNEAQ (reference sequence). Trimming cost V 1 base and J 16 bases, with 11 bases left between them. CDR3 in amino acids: CASSLGADCYF. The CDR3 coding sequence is TGTGCCAGCAGCTTAGGAGCAGACTGTTATTTT.

The CDR3 loop is CASSQLAGENIYNEQFF. As DNA, the CDR3 is TGCGCCAGCAGCCAACTAGCAGGGGAGAATATCTACAATGAGCAGTTCTTC. The chain employs TRBV4-3 and TRBJ2-1, with a tentative D call TRBD1 (6 bases). The germline V gene encodes CDR1 LGHNA and CDR2 YSLEER. The V end lost 2 bases, the J end lost 3 bases, and 17 bases lay between the germline ends. The CDR3 consists of 17 residues.